The 20 T cell receptor beta chains below come from one sample, sequenced in a study of blood T cells in healthy people across ages. A second 7 to 11 cycle PCR used barcoded and J-beta primers. TCRdb called the 5' RACE reads again in MiXCR, with one record for every CDR3 protein. The sample includes some 710,000 distinct CDR3 sequences, 35% to 50% of them seen just once. Sequenced material: blood. All receptors come from a man aged 80 or over in good health.

J is TRBJ2-2 and V is TRBV20-1, with D possibly being TRBD2 (5 bases). The CDR3 is 14 residues long. Trimming pared 5 bases from V and 3 bases from J, leaving 13 bases between. Germline assignment: CDR1 DFQATT and CDR2 SNEGSKA (reference sequence). DNA for the CDR3: TGCAGTGCTCCGATCCCCGGGGACACCGGGGAGCTGTTTTTT. This gives the protein CSAPIPGDTGELFF.

The chain employs TRBV30 and TRBJ2-7; D possibly corresponds to TRBD2 (6 bases). Trimming pared 5 bases from V and 0 bases from J, leaving 14 bases between. CDR3 size: 14 residues. Looked up from germline, CDR1 is GTSNPN and CDR2 is SVGIG (reference sequence). CDR3 sequence: CAWQKGGTSYEQYF. DNA for the CDR3: TGTGCCTGGCAGAAGGGCGGGACCTCCTACGAGCAGTACTTC.

The rearrangement joins TRBV5-6 to TRBJ1-2; TRBD1 aligns across 8 bases. CDR1 and CDR2 from the germline V gene are SGHDT and YYEEEE. This CDR3 has 16 residues. V lost 0 bases, J lost 6 bases, and 10 bases stayed unmatched. The CDR3 is CASSLDGRQGANGYTF. The CDR3 coding sequence is TGTGCCAGCAGCTTGGACGGAAGGCAGGGGGCGAATGGCTACACCTTC.

This clonotype has a count of ten or more. The rearrangement joins TRBV20-1 to TRBJ1-5; D gene uncertain. Germline V CDR1 and CDR2: DFQATT, SNEGSKA (reference sequence). The CDR3 is 13 residues long. Trimming cost V 6 bases and J 10 bases, with 19 bases left between them. This chain's CDR3 is CSASPLPGEPQHF. The DNA of the CDR3 is TGCAGTGCCTCCCCCCTCCCAGGTGAACCCCAGCATTTT.

This clonotype was seen ten or more times. The chain links TRBV20-1 to TRBJ2-1; TRBD2 might be the D (5 bases). Germline lookup yields CDR1 DFQATT and CDR2 SNEGSKA (reference sequence). The CDR3 extends over 14 amino acids. V lost 2 bases and J lost 8, with 16 bases in between. The CDR3 spells CSARTGGRGYEQFF. Written as DNA, the CDR3 is TGCAGTGCTAGAACGGGCGGGCGTGGGTATGAGCAGTTCTTC.

This clonotype was counted many times. The chain combines TRBV27 with TRBJ2-5, with a tentative D call TRBD2 (6 bases). Germline loops: CDR1 MNHEY, CDR2 SMNVEV (reference sequence). The V end lost 5 bases, the J end lost 5 bases, and 12 bases lay between the germline ends. The CDR3 length is 13 residues. In DNA form, the CDR3 reads TGTGCCAGCAGTGTGCGGGGTTGGGAGACCCAGTACTTC. Its translation: CASSVRGWETQYF.

This clonotype was seen many times. CDR3 protein: CASSLEQGAGNEQFF. The CDR3, as DNA: TGTGCCAGCAGCTTAGAACAGGGGGCTGGGAATGAGCAGTTCTTC. V usage is TRBV7-9 and J usage is TRBJ2-1; 9 positions match TRBD1. V was pared by 1 base and J by 7 bases, with 5 bases of the junction left unmatched. CDR3 size: 15 residues. Per germline, CDR1 SEHNR and CDR2 FQNEAQ (reference sequence).

This clonotype was counted a few times. V gene TRBV6-6 combines with J gene TRBJ2-7; 14 bases line up with TRBD2. Trimming at V came to 5 bases and at J to 3 bases, leaving 3 bases not matched to a gene. The CDR3 is 15 amino acids. Per germline, CDR1 MNHNY and CDR2 SVGAGI (reference sequence). CDR3 nucleotide sequence: TGTGCCAGCAGTACTGGACTAGCGGGAGGCTACGAGCAGTACTTC. It encodes CASSTGLAGGYEQYF.

This chain uses TRBV27 with TRBJ1-2; D is unclear. There are 13 residues in the CDR3. Trimming removed 9 bases at V and 3 bases at J, with 14 bases between. Germline V gives CDR1 MNHEY, CDR2 SMNVEV (reference sequence). DNA for the CDR3: TGTGCCAGTTCCCGAGAAGCTTACTATGGCTACACCTTC. Translated, it gives CASSREAYYGYTF.

This clonotype was seen at least ten times. The genes are TRBV20-1 and TRBJ2-7, with D perhaps TRBD1 (6 bases). Germline V CDR1 and CDR2: DFQATT, SNEGSKA (reference sequence). This CDR3 has 17 residues. V was shortened by 3 bases and J by 3 bases, with 24 bases between the two germline ends. The CDR3 spells CSARISRIRGTRYEQYF. In nucleotides, the CDR3 is TGCAGTGCTAGGATAAGTCGAATCAGGGGTACTCGCTACGAGCAGTACTTC.

The chain carries TRBV6-5 and TRBJ2-3; TRBD1 aligns across 8 bases. In germline, CDR1 is MNHEY, CDR2 SVGAGI. V gave up 6 bases and J gave up 3 bases; unmatched junction bases: 5. CDR3 length equals 14 residues. For the CDR3, the DNA is TGTGCCAGCAGAGCAAACAGGGGGACAGATACGCAGTATTTT. It codes for CASRANRGTDTQYF.

V is TRBV6-5 and J is TRBJ2-7, with 9 bases aligning to TRBD2. The CDR3 has 16 amino acids. J lost 0 bases, V lost 2 bases, and 5 bases had no gene match. In germline, CDR1 is MNHEY, CDR2 SVGAGI. CDR3 in DNA: TGTGCCAGCAGTTACGGCGCTAGCGGGATCTCCTACGAGCAGTACTTC. It specifies CASSYGASGISYEQYF.

The V gene is TRBV25-1, the J gene TRBJ2-6; D gene unclear. The CDR3 is made up of 17 amino acids. Trimming removed 3 bases from V and 3 bases from J, with 15 bases in between. Germline V gene lookup returns CDR1 MGHDK and CDR2 SYGVNS. The CDR3 nucleotides read TGTGCCAGCAGTGACCCCTCTCAACCGTTTGGGGCCAACGTCCTGACTTTC. This translates into CASSDPSQPFGANVLTF.

The J gene is TRBJ2-1, the V gene TRBV20-1, with TRBD1 matching over 7 bases. This CDR3 has 12 residues. The germline V gene has CDR1 DFQATT and CDR2 SNEGSKA (reference sequence). V gave up 1 base and J gave up 8 bases; unmatched junction bases: 2. The CDR3 DNA follows: TGCAGTGCTAGAGGTGACAGGGATGAGCAGTTCTTC. Residues: CSARGDRDEQFF.

The chain combines TRBV7-8 with TRBJ2-1, with TRBD2 identical over 7 bases. Germline assignment: CDR1 SGHVS and CDR2 FQNEAQ. The CDR3 length is 17 residues. Trimming removed 2 bases from V and 0 bases from J; junction bases left unmatched: 7. The CDR3 bases are TGTGCCAGCAGCTTATCGGGGAGCGGGAACTCCTACAATGAGCAGTTCTTC. This gives the protein CASSLSGSGNSYNEQFF.

This clonotype was counted a few times. The gene calls are TRBV20-1 and TRBJ2-3; the D is unclear. The length of the CDR3 is 15 residues. Trimming shortened V by 2 bases and J by 2 bases, and 14 bases separated the two germline ends. From germline, CDR1 is DFQATT and CDR2 SNEGSKA (reference sequence). CDR3 in DNA: TGCAGTGCTAGACTGCGTGAAGGGCCCACAGATACGCAGTATTTT. Encoded protein: CSARLREGPTDTQYF.

The chain recombines TRBV5-5 with TRBJ1-2; D not resolved. The CDR3 totals 15 residues. V was clipped by 4 bases and J by 2 bases, with 15 bases between them. The germline V gene encodes CDR1 SGHKS and CDR2 YYEKEE (reference sequence). Here the CDR3 reads CASSPSADPNYGYTF. DNA for the CDR3: TGTGCCAGCAGCCCCTCGGCAGATCCCAACTATGGCTACACCTTC.

The genes are TRBV6-6 and TRBJ2-1; D possibly uses TRBD1 or TRBD2 (6 bases each). Germline-derived CDR1 and CDR2 are MNHNY and SVGAGI (reference sequence). This CDR3 has 15 amino acids. The V end was cut by 5 bases, the J end by 6 bases, with 17 bases between. The CDR3 sequence: CASSRRGSRLNEQFF. The CDR3, as DNA: TGTGCCAGCAGTAGGAGGGGGTCGCGTCTCAATGAGCAGTTCTTC.

This clonotype was recorded only once. The chain links TRBV5-1 to TRBJ2-5; weak D call: TRBD2 (6 bases). CDR3 length: 14 residues. Germline lookup yields CDR1 SGHRS and CDR2 YFSETQ. Trimming stripped 4 bases from V and 6 bases from J, with 16 bases between. CDR3 bases: TGCGCCAGCAGCGTGGCGGAGGGTCGAAAGACCCAGTACTTC. This translates into CASSVAEGRKTQYF.

In DNA form, the CDR3 reads TGCAGTGCTAGAGATGGGGGGTACCACGAGCAGTACTTC. Translation: CSARDGGYHEQYF. This chain joins TRBV20-1 and TRBJ2-7, with D possibly TRBD2 on 6 matching bases. CDR3 size: 13 residues. The ends were cut back, 0 bases at V and 5 bases at J, with 11 bases in the middle. Looked up from germline, CDR1 is DFQATT and CDR2 is SNEGSKA (reference sequence).